One sample yielded the 30 T cell receptor beta chains listed below, sequenced in a study of cytomegalovirus exposure and HLA in healthy donors. The PCR made use of 60 Vbeta and 13 Jbeta primers. The table came from immunoSEQ multiplex PCR; TCRdb's copy has only in-frame clones and leaves some out. The table has some 150,000 clones, roughly 70% seen once; the top ten hold 4% to 5.5%. Sequenced: PBMCs. These receptors all come from a man in his sixties in good health and CMV-seronegative.

The gene calls are TRBV18 and TRBJ1-5, with TRBD1 matching over 8 bases. Trimming cost V 4 bases and J 12 bases; bases outside gene matches: 5. Per the germline V gene, CDR1 is KGHSH and CDR2 is LQKENI. The CDR3 is 12 amino acids. The CDR3 bases are TGTGCCAGCTCACTCACGGACAGGGACCAGCATTTT. Translating it yields CASSLTDRDQHF.

This clone has just a few counts. The chain employs TRBV7-9 and TRBJ2-5, with D tentatively TRBD1 (6 bases). CDR1 and CDR2 (germline): SEHNR, FQNEAQ (reference sequence). The CDR3 sequence is 14 residues long. Trimming stripped 1 base from V and 4 bases from J, with 10 bases between. The CDR3 loop is CASSLVAGVETQYF. The CDR3 nucleotides are TGTGCCAGCAGCTTAGTTGCAGGGGTAGAGACCCAGTACTTC.

V is TRBV14 and J is TRBJ1-1, with D tentatively TRBD1 (5 bases). In germline, CDR1 is SGHDN, CDR2 FVKESK. The V gene lost 5 bases and the J gene lost 11 bases, with 12 bases spanning the gap. This CDR3 region has 11 residues. Written as DNA, the CDR3 is TGTGCCAGCAGCTCGCAGGGTAGGGCTTTCTTT. Translation: CASSSQGRAFF.

This clone was recorded only once. V is TRBV9 and J is TRBJ1-3; TRBD1 might be the D (5 bases). With 0 bases removed from V and 3 bases from J, the gap between germline ends came to 7 bases. The CDR3 length is 14 residues. Germline V gene data show CDR1 as SGDLS and CDR2 as YYNGEE. CDR3 nucleotide sequence: TGTGCCAGCAGCGTAGGGGGGGGTGGAAACACCATATATTTT. Translating it yields CASSVGGGGNTIYF.

This clone was found once. This sequence joins TRBV4-2 and TRBJ2-3; TRBD2 matches at 8 bases. The V segment lost 0 bases and the J segment 5 bases; nucleotides outside the gene matches: 13. CDR1 is LGHNA, CDR2 YNFKEQ, per germline. The CDR3 totals 18 residues. The CDR3 is CASSQEPERERGGDTQYF. The CDR3 DNA sequence: TGTGCCAGCAGCCAAGAGCCCGAGCGGGAGAGGGGTGGAGATACGCAGTATTTT.

This chain links TRBV29-1 with TRBJ2-7; TRBD1 matches at 11 bases. The V gene end was trimmed by 6 bases and the J gene end by 0 bases; junction bases not matched to a gene: 4. This CDR3 has 14 amino acids. Germline V gene sequence: CDR1 SQVTM, CDR2 ANQGSEA. CDR3 sequence (DNA): TGCAGCGTGAGGGACAGGGGGTTCTCCTACGAGCAGTACTTC. It specifies CSVRDRGFSYEQYF.

This clone was seen a few times. This chain uses TRBV4-1 with TRBJ1-1; 11 bases are shared with TRBD1. This CDR3 contains 15 residues. From germline, CDR1 is MGHRA and CDR2 YSYEKL. J lost 3 bases, V lost 5 bases, and 5 bases had no gene match. Here the CDR3 DNA reads TGCGCCAGCAGCTTTCGGACAGGGGGCTACACTGAAGCTTTCTTT. This gives the protein CASSFRTGGYTEAFF.

This clone has just one count. This chain connects TRBV2 to TRBJ2-7; 7 nucleotides match TRBD1. The trim removed 7 bases at V and 4 bases at J, leaving 7 bases unmatched. The germline CDR1 and CDR2 sequences are SNHLY and FYNNEI. The CDR3 has 13 residues. The CDR3 protein is CASNTGERYEQYF. The CDR3 nucleotides read TGTGCCAGCAACACAGGGGAGAGGTACGAGCAGTACTTC.

The chain employs TRBV7-2 and TRBJ2-5, with D unclear. Germline CDR1 is SGHTA and CDR2 is FQGNSA. V was clipped by 2 bases and J by 1 base, with 11 bases between them. The CDR3 consists of 15 residues. The CDR3 loop reads CASSLIGRGQETQYF. The CDR3 DNA sequence: TGTGCCAGCAGCTTAATAGGTCGCGGCCAAGAGACCCAGTACTTC. The complete variable domain, with remaining parts taken from reference TRBV7-2 and TRBJ2-5, reads GAGVSQSPSNKVTEKGKDVELRCDPISGHTALYWYRQSLGQGLEFLIYFQGNSAPDKSGLPSDRFSAERTGGSVSTLTIQRTQQEDSAVYLCASSLIGRGQETQYFGPGTRLLVL.

The rearrangement uses TRBV5-1 and TRBJ1-4, with TRBD1 as a possible D gene (6 bases). The CDR3 covers 16 residues. The V end was cut by 4 bases, the J end by 5 bases, with 18 bases between. CDR1 SGHRS and CDR2 YFSETQ come from the germline V gene. DNA of the CDR3: TGCGCCAGCAGCCGATCACCGGACAGCGAAAATGAAAAACTGTTTTTT. The encoded protein is CASSRSPDSENEKLFF.

A single count supports this clone. The rearrangement joins TRBV7-3 to TRBJ2-2; a weak D match, TRBD2 (6 bases). V dropped 6 bases and J dropped 1 base, with 15 bases sitting between them. The CDR3 sequence is 16 residues long. Germline assignment: CDR1 SGHTA and CDR2 FQGTGA. As DNA, the CDR3 is TGTGCCAGCAGGCGTACCGGGACTGTGAACACCGGGGAGCTGTTTTTT. Encoded protein: CASRRTGTVNTGELFF.

The chain carries TRBV14 and TRBJ1-1, with D possibly being TRBD1 (6 bases). The germline V gene has CDR1 SGHDN and CDR2 FVKESK. This CDR3 comprises 15 residues. Trimming stripped 0 bases from V and 1 base from J, with 9 bases between. The CDR3, as DNA: TGTGCCAGCAGCCAAGAGGGACACAGGAACACTGAAGCTTTCTTT. Amino acids: CASSQEGHRNTEAFF.

This CDR3 reads CSATGFMNTEAFF. CDR3 DNA: TGCAGCGCTACAGGGTTCATGAACACTGAAGCTTTCTTT. This rearrangement joins TRBV29-1 to TRBJ1-1; TRBD1 is a possible D gene (6 bases). The CDR3 length is 13 residues. CDR1 and CDR2 from the germline V gene are SQVTM and ANQGSEA. Trimming removed 7 bases at V and 0 bases at J, with 12 bases between.

The chain couples TRBV30 to TRBJ1-5; 9 positions match TRBD1. Germline CDR1 is GTSNPN and CDR2 is SVGIG (reference sequence). This CDR3 is 13 amino acids long. V dropped 5 bases and J dropped 4; count of bases not matched to a gene: 3. The CDR3 protein is CAWRDRENQPQHF. CDR3 sequence (DNA): TGTGCCTGGCGGGACAGGGAAAATCAGCCCCAGCATTTT. Using reference TRBV30 and TRBJ1-5 for the parts outside the CDR3, the full variable domain is SQTIHQWPATLVQPVGSPLSLECTVEGTSNPNLYWYRQAAGRGLQLLFYSVGIGQISSEVPQNLSASRPQDRQFILSSKKLLLSDSGFYLCAWRDRENQPQHFGDGTRLSIL.

This sequence joins TRBV4-2 and TRBJ1-1, with D maybe TRBD1 (5 bases). The CDR3 length is 19 residues. V was cut by 4 bases and J by 2 bases, with 26 bases left in between. Germline-derived CDR1 and CDR2 are LGHNA and YNFKEQ. The chain's CDR3 is CASSPNGGNLGTGNTEAFF. Here the CDR3 DNA reads TGTGCCAGCAGCCCCAACGGGGGTAATCTCGGGACGGGAAACACTGAAGCTTTCTTT.

The rearrangement uses TRBV30 and TRBJ1-5, with TRBD1 matching over 7 bases. V was pared by 0 bases and J by 8 bases, with 7 bases of the junction left unmatched. This CDR3 contains 14 residues. Germline CDR1 GTSNPN, CDR2 SVGIG (reference sequence). The CDR3 is CAWSVGTASKPQHF. CDR3 bases: TGTGCCTGGAGTGTAGGGACAGCCTCTAAGCCCCAGCATTTT.

This sequence joins TRBV6-1 and TRBJ1-1, with D possibly being TRBD1 (6 bases). With 5 bases removed from V and 1 base from J, the gap between germline ends came to 11 bases. Germline assignment: CDR1 MNHNS and CDR2 SASEGT. The CDR3 totals 14 residues. For the CDR3, the DNA is TGTGCCAGCAGTCAGGGGAATCCGAACACTGAAGCTTTCTTT. Encoded protein: CASSQGNPNTEAFF.

V usage is TRBV2 and J usage is TRBJ1-5, with 8 bases identical to TRBD1. Germline CDR1 reads SNHLY; CDR2 reads FYNNEI. The CDR3 covers 15 residues. Trimming at V came to 6 bases and at J to 2 bases, leaving 6 bases not matched to a gene. The CDR3 DNA follows: TGTGCCAGCAGGACGGACAGGGCAGGCAATCAGCCCCAGCATTTT. Protein product: CASRTDRAGNQPQHF.

The CDR3 spells CASSPGTRDTDTQYF. The CDR3, as DNA: TGTGCCAGCAGCCCGGGGACTAGGGACACAGATACGCAGTATTTT. The V gene is TRBV7-6, the J gene TRBJ2-3; 8 bases are shared with TRBD2. Germline V gene lookup returns CDR1 SGHVS and CDR2 FNYEAQ. V shed 5 bases and J 2 bases; nucleotides not matched to a gene: 6. The CDR3 runs 15 residues.

This rearrangement joins TRBV7-6 to TRBJ1-1; the match to TRBD1 covers 8 bases. The CDR3 extends over 15 amino acids. Germline V gene sequence: CDR1 SGHVS, CDR2 FNYEAQ. V lost 0 bases to trimming and J lost 5 bases; unmatched junction nucleotides: 5. CDR3 in amino acids: CASSLAAQGGTEAFF. The CDR3 bases are TGTGCCAGCAGCTTAGCTGCACAGGGGGGGACTGAAGCTTTCTTT.

The chain combines TRBV7-8 with TRBJ2-2, with 12 bases matching TRBD2. V lost 4 bases to trimming and J lost 5 bases; unmatched junction nucleotides: 8. This CDR3 has 17 residues. Looked up from germline, CDR1 is SGHVS and CDR2 is FQNEAQ. Written as DNA, the CDR3 is TGTGCCAGCAGCTCCCTAGCGGGAGGGGTGGGGACCGGGGAGCTGTTTTTT. Residues: CASSSLAGGVGTGELFF. The full variable domain, completed using reference TRBV7-8 and TRBJ2-2, is GAGVSQSPRYKVAKRGQDVALRCDPISGHVSLFWYQQALGQGPEFLTYFQNEAQLDKSGLPSDRFFAERPEGSVSTLKIQRTQQEDSAVYLCASSSLAGGVGTGELFFGEGSRLTVL.

The chain carries TRBV6-1 and TRBJ1-1; 8 bases line up with TRBD1. CDR1 and CDR2 from the germline V gene are MNHNS and SASEGT. V lost 7 bases, J lost 4 bases, and 8 bases stayed unmatched. The CDR3 is 14 residues long. The CDR3 nucleotides are TGTGCCAGCAACCAGGACAGGGTAGGCACTGAAGCTTTCTTT. This encodes CASNQDRVGTEAFF.

The chain joins TRBV6-6 to TRBJ2-2, with D possibly being TRBD1 (6 bases). V shed 7 bases and J shed 3 bases, with 12 bases lying between them. The length of the CDR3 is 14 residues. Per germline, CDR1 MNHNY and CDR2 SVGAGI (reference sequence). The CDR3 nucleotides are TGTGCCAGCACCTTCGCAGGGGACACCGGGGAGCTGTTTTTT. Translation: CASTFAGDTGELFF.

The V call is TRBV30, the J call TRBJ2-7; 14 bases fit TRBD2. The V and J ends lost 1 base and 0 bases, in that order; junction bases with no gene match: 17. CDR1 is GTSNPN, CDR2 SVGIG, per germline (reference sequence). The CDR3 extends over 21 amino acids. The CDR3 loop is CAWSAGTSGRIIGRTSYEQYF. CDR3 nucleotide sequence: TGTGCCTGGAGTGCTGGGACTAGCGGGAGAATAATTGGACGGACCTCCTACGAGCAGTACTTC. Filled out from reference TRBV30 and TRBJ2-7, the complete variable domain reads SQTIHQWPATLVQPVGSPLSLECTVEGTSNPNLYWYRQAAGRGLQLLFYSVGIGQISSEVPQNLSASRPQDRQFILSSKKLLLSDSGFYLCAWSAGTSGRIIGRTSYEQYFGPGTRLTVT.

The chain has TRBV11-2 and TRBJ2-1, with a possible D match to TRBD2 (6 bases). V was trimmed by 5 bases and J by 2 bases, leaving 13 bases between them. Germline values: CDR1 SGHAT, CDR2 FQNNGV. CDR3 length: 15 amino acids. CDR3 coding DNA: TGTGCCAGCAGCCCCGGGAGTTTCACCTACAATGAGCAGTTCTTC. It encodes CASSPGSFTYNEQFF.

This clone was counted once. The chain joins TRBV11-3 to TRBJ2-3; D unresolved. Trimming left V 4 bases short and J 1 base short, with 6 bases between. Germline values: CDR1 SGHNT, CDR2 YENEEA. The CDR3 has 13 residues. CDR3 sequence (DNA): TGTGCCAGCAGCTCCCCCGGCACAGATACGCAGTATTTT. This translates into CASSSPGTDTQYF.

The chain joins TRBV28 to TRBJ1-1; TRBD1 matches 9 bases. V was pared by 6 bases and J by 9 bases, with 8 bases of the junction left unmatched. Germline assignment: CDR1 MDHEN and CDR2 SYDVKM. This CDR3 has 13 residues. The CDR3, as DNA: TGTGCCAGCAGCCTGAACAGGGGGCGACAAGCTTTCTTT. It yields the protein CASSLNRGRQAFF.

J is TRBJ2-7 and V is TRBV16, with 16 bases lining up with TRBD2. V was pared by 3 bases and J by 3 bases, with 17 bases of the junction left unmatched. CDR1 and CDR2 from the germline V gene are KGHSY and FQNENV. This CDR3 contains 21 residues. The CDR3 DNA sequence: TGTGCCAGCAGCCATCTCTCCGGGACTAGCGGGAGGGCCCCCCGAGGCTACGAGCAGTACTTC. It is translated as CASSHLSGTSGRAPRGYEQYF.

This chain joins TRBV6-1 and TRBJ1-2; D is possibly TRBD1 (6 bases). The CDR3 contains 15 residues. V was clipped by 4 bases and J by 2 bases, with 14 bases between them. CDR1 and CDR2 from the germline V gene are MNHNS and SASEGT. The CDR3: CASSVIEGGNYGYTF. The CDR3 nucleotides are TGTGCCAGCAGTGTAATCGAGGGGGGGAACTATGGCTACACCTTC.

V is TRBV5-1 and J is TRBJ2-7; 11 nucleotides align to TRBD2. The germline V gene has CDR1 SGHRS and CDR2 YFSETQ. V lost 5 bases and J lost 1; bases outside the gene matches: 5. The CDR3 has 15 amino acids. CDR3 sequence reads: CASRELAGVSYEQYF. In DNA form, the CDR3 reads TGCGCCAGCAGGGAACTAGCGGGAGTGTCCTACGAGCAGTACTTC. The complete variable domain, with remaining parts taken from reference TRBV5-1 and TRBJ2-7, reads KAGVTQTPRYLIKTRGQQVTLSCSPISGHRSVSWYQQTPGQGLQFLFEYFSETQRNKGNFPGRFSGRQFSNSRSEMNVSTLELGDSALYLCASRELAGVSYEQYFGPGTRLTVT.